These 13 T cell receptor beta chains were sequenced from one sample in a study of spatial heterogeneity in lung cancer. Via MiXCR, TCRdb re-called the 5' RACE reads, giving one row per CDR3 protein. Of about 92,000 distinct CDR3 sequences in the sample, 9.5% to 15% were seen once. Indicated time point: sample taken at primary tumor resection. The source was PBMCs, collected at surgery. All receptors derive from a male donor with early-stage non-small cell lung cancer.

This clonotype was seen a few times. The rearrangement joins TRBV20-1 to TRBJ2-7, with 9 bases lining up with TRBD1. The germline V gene encodes CDR1 DFQATT and CDR2 SNEGSKA (reference sequence). The V and J ends lost 5 bases and 6 bases, in that order; junction bases with no gene match: 5. The CDR3 sequence is 12 residues long. CDR3: CSAAGQGSEQYF. In DNA form, the CDR3 reads TGCAGTGCTGCAGGACAGGGGAGCGAGCAGTACTTC.

V and J are TRBV4-3 and TRBJ2-7; D is perhaps TRBD2 (7 bases). CDR1 and CDR2 (germline): LGHNA, YSLEER. V shed 3 bases and J shed 8 bases, with 14 bases lying between them. The CDR3 is 13 amino acids. The CDR3 loop reads CASSQVAGAQQYF. The CDR3 DNA follows: TGCGCCAGCAGCCAGGTCGCGGGGGCTCAGCAGTACTTC.

This clonotype was seen more than once but under ten times. The rearrangement uses TRBV27 and TRBJ2-4; D is possibly TRBD2 (6 bases). Germline values: CDR1 MNHEY, CDR2 SMNVEV (reference sequence). This CDR3 contains 15 residues. Trimming left V 4 bases short and J 3 bases short, with 13 bases between. CDR3 DNA sequence: TGTGCCAGCAGTTATGGTTGGCGGGGCAAAAACATTCAGTACTTC. It translates to CASSYGWRGKNIQYF.

This clonotype was seen ten or more times. V and J are TRBV20-1 and TRBJ2-7; 14 nucleotides align to TRBD2. Losses at the gene ends were 4 bases for V and 4 bases for J; bases not matched to a gene: 6. The CDR3 runs 15 residues. Per the germline V gene, CDR1 is DFQATT and CDR2 is SNEGSKA (reference sequence). The CDR3 loop is CSATPGTSGSYEQYF. The CDR3 DNA reads TGCAGTGCTACGCCCGGGACTAGCGGGAGTTACGAGCAGTACTTC.

In this sample, this clonotype turned up many times. The rearrangement links TRBV6-2 or TRBV6-3 to TRBJ1-5, with 7 positions matching TRBD1. The germline V gene encodes CDR1 MNHEY and CDR2 SVGEGT. Trimming cost V 7 bases and J 4 bases; bases outside gene matches: 7. The CDR3 runs 14 residues. CDR3 sequence reads: CASKKGAANQPQHF. The CDR3 DNA follows: TGTGCCAGCAAGAAGGGGGCGGCAAATCAGCCCCAGCATTTT.

In this sample, this clonotype turned up a few times. J is TRBJ2-2 and V is TRBV12-3 or TRBV12-4; no clear D gene. The CDR3 runs to 14 residues. The germline V and J ends were trimmed by 3 bases and 4 bases, with 9 bases remaining between them. The CDR3 DNA sequence: TGTGCCAGCAGTTTTAGGGTCCCCACCGGGGAGCTGTTTTTT. Its translation is CASSFRVPTGELFF.

In this sample, this clonotype turned up a few times. CDR3 residues: CASSLVLGADYGYTF. CDR3 nucleotides: TGCGCCAGCAGCTTGGTTTTGGGGGCAGACTATGGCTACACCTTC. The J gene is TRBJ1-2, the V gene TRBV5-1; a weak D match, TRBD1 (6 bases). The CDR3 extends over 15 amino acids. The V and J ends lost 0 bases and 3 bases respectively, with 12 bases between them. From germline, CDR1 is SGHRS and CDR2 YFSETQ.

The V call is TRBV6-2 or TRBV6-3, the J call TRBJ2-1, with TRBD2 identical over 13 bases. Germline loops: CDR1 MNHEY, CDR2 SVGEGT. The CDR3 has 16 residues. After removal of 5 bases from V and 6 bases from J, the junction contained 7 bases not matched to a gene. The CDR3 sequence: CASSTPGLAGRNEQFF. Here the CDR3 DNA reads TGTGCCAGCAGTACCCCGGGACTAGCGGGGCGCAATGAGCAGTTCTTC.

Ten or more counts support this clonotype. This chain uses TRBV6-2 or TRBV6-3 with TRBJ1-5, with D possibly TRBD1 on 5 matching bases. Germline CDR1 reads MNHEY; CDR2 reads SVGEGT. Trimming stripped 3 bases from V and 3 bases from J, with 9 bases between. The CDR3 sequence is 14 residues long. The CDR3 DNA sequence: TGTGCCAGCAGTTATTTGGGGGACAATCAGCCCCAGCATTTT. Its protein is CASSYLGDNQPQHF.

Ten or more counts support this clonotype. The CDR3 region has the DNA TGTGCCAGCAGTTTGGTGTTAGGAGAAAAACTGTTTTTT. It translates to CASSLVLGEKLFF. The V call is TRBV12-3 or TRBV12-4, the J call TRBJ1-4; D unclear. The CDR3 totals 13 residues. The V and J ends lost 3 bases and 8 bases respectively, with 10 bases between them.

The chain carries TRBV7-2 and TRBJ2-3, with D perhaps TRBD2 (6 bases). The length of the CDR3 is 16 residues. The germline V and J ends were trimmed by 1 base and 9 bases, with 20 bases remaining between them. Germline lookup yields CDR1 SGHTA and CDR2 FQGNSA. The chain's CDR3 is CASSLEGGSISSTQYF. The DNA of the CDR3 is TGTGCCAGCAGCTTAGAAGGAGGGTCTATCAGTTCGACGCAGTATTTT.

The rearrangement joins TRBV7-8 to TRBJ1-5, with TRBD1 matching 8 bases. J gave up 2 bases and V 5 bases, and 8 bases lay outside the gene matches. Germline assignment: CDR1 SGHVS and CDR2 FQNEAQ. The CDR3 totals 16 residues. The CDR3, as DNA: TGTGCCAGCAGCCAGAATGCGGGACAGGGCAATCAGCCCCAGCATTTT. Its translation is CASSQNAGQGNQPQHF.

The V call is TRBV6-1, the J call TRBJ2-7; perhaps TRBD1 as D (6 bases). Germline V gene lookup returns CDR1 MNHNS and CDR2 SASEGT. The CDR3 consists of 15 residues. The ends were cut back, 2 bases at V and 5 bases at J, with 16 bases in the middle. CDR3 protein: CASSELDDRTNEQYF. The CDR3 coding sequence is TGTGCCAGCAGTGAATTGGACGACAGGACCAACGAGCAGTACTTC.